This T cell receptor beta chain originates from a study of cytomegalovirus exposure and HLA in healthy donors. The CDR3 runs 15 residues. V was clipped by 0 bases and J by 5 bases; unmatched bases: 1. Per germline, CDR1 SGHNT and CDR2 YYREEE (reference sequence). Primers included in the PCR were 60 Vbeta and 13 Jbeta primers. The assay was immunoSEQ multiplex PCR, and TCRdb's table has in-frame clones only and misses some. This sample has roughly 200,000 clones, with around four fifths found just once. This TCR derives from a woman aged 55 to 70 in good health and CMV-seropositive. This chain joins TRBV5-4 and TRBJ2-1; 11 nucleotides align to TRBD1. Specimen: PBMCs. The CDR3 coding sequence is TGTGCCAGCAGCTTGGGGACAGGGGGCAACAATGAGCAGTTCTTC. It translates to CASSLGTGGNNEQFF.